The clone carrying this T cell receptor beta chain showed up just a few times. One junction end disagrees with the germline gene, perhaps due to a read error. Germline CDR1 is DFQATT and CDR2 is SNEGSKA (reference sequence). This CDR3 contains 14 residues. The data belong to a study of blood T cells in healthy people across ages. Roughly 9 milliliters of peripheral blood were drawn from each donor. Sample-barcoded 5' priming and a J-beta primer mix drove a second PCR of 7 to 11 cycles. TCRdb used MiXCR to reprocess the 5' RACE reads, holding one entry per CDR3 protein. This sample has approximately 780,000 distinct CDR3 sequences, with under 30% found just once. The sample also formed part of further work on T cells of mothers and their children.

The origin of this receptor is a boy younger than 18 in good health. This chain joins TRBV20-1 and TRBJ2-5, with a weak D call TRBD2 (6 bases). The tail of the sequence fits TRBJ2-1 better, so the J call may be wrong. Material: blood. CDR3 DNA sequence: TGCAGCGCTAGAGGAGGGGACGGGTCGAATGAGCAGTTCTTC. It codes for CSARGGDGSNEQFF.